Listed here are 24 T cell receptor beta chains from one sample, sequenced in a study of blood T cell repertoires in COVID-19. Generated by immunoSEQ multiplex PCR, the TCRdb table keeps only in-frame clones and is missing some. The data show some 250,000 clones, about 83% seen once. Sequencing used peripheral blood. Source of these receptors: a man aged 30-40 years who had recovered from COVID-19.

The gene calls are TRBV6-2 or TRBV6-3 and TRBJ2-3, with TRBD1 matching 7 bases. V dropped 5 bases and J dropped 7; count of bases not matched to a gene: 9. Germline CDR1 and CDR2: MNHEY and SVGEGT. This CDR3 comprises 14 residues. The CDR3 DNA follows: TGTGCCAGCAGTCCACGACAGGGCTGGTATACGCAGTATTTT. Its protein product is CASSPRQGWYTQYF.

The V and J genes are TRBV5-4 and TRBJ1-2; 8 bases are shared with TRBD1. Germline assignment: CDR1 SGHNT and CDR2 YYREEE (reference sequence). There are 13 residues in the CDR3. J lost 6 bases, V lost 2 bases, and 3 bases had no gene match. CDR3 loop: CASSLMTGDGYTF. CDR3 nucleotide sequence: TGTGCCAGCAGCTTAATGACAGGGGATGGCTACACCTTC.

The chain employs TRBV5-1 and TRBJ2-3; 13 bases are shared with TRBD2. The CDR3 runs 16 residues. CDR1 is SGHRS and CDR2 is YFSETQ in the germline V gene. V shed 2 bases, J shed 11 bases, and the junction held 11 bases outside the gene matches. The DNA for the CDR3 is TGCGCCAGCAGCTTCGGGACTAGCGGGGCCCACGAGCGGCAGTATTTT. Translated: CASSFGTSGAHERQYF.

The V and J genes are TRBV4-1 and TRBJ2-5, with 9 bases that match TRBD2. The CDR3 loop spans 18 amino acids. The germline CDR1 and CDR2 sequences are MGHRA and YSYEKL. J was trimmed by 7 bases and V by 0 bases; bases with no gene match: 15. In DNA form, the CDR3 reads TGCGCCAGCAGCCAAGAAGGGGTAGCGGGGGAGCGCTCAGGGACCCAGTACTTC. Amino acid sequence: CASSQEGVAGERSGTQYF.

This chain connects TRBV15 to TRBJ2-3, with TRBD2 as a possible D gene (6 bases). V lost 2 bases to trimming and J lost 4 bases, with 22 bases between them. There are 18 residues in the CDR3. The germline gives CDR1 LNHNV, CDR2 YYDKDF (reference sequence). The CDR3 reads CATSRSPHRGVLADTQYF. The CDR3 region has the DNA TGTGCCACCAGCAGATCACCCCACCGCGGGGTTTTGGCAGATACGCAGTATTTT.

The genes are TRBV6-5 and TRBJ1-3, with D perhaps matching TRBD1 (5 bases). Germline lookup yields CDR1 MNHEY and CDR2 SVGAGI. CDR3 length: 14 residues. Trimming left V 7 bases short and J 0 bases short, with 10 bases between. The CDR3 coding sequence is TGTGCCAGCACCACAGGCTTCTCTGGAAACACCATATATTTT. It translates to CASTTGFSGNTIYF.

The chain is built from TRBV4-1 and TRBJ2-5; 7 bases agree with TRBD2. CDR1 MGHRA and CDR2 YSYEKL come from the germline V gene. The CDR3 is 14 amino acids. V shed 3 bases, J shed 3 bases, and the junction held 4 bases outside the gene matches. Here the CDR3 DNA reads TGCGCCAGCAGCCATGGGGGGGTGAAAGAGACCCAGTACTTC. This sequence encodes CASSHGGVKETQYF.

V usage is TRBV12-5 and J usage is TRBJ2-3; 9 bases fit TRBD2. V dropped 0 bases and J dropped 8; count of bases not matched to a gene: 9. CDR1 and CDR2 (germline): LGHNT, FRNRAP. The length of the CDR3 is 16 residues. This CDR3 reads CASGLVLAGIRGTQYF. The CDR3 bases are TGTGCTAGTGGTTTGGTCCTAGCGGGGATTCGGGGTACGCAGTATTTT.

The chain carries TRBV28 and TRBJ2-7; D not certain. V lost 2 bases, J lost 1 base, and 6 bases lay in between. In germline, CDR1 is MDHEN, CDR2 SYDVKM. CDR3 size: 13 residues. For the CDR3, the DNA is TGTGCCAGCAGTTTAGACGGGTCCTACGAGCAGTACGTC. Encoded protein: CASSLDGSYEQYV.

CDR3 protein: CASSEGLAGLGAQYF. Here the CDR3 DNA reads TGTGCCAGCAGCGAGGGACTAGCGGGACTGGGGGCCCAGTACTTC. The J gene is TRBJ2-5, the V gene TRBV11-2; TRBD2 aligns across 13 bases. Germline-derived CDR1 and CDR2 are SGHAT and FQNNGV. V lost 5 bases and J lost 9; bases outside the gene matches: 9. The CDR3 consists of 15 residues. Full variable domain (rest looked up from reference TRBV11-2 and TRBJ2-5): EAGVAQSPRYKIIEKRQSVAFWCNPISGHATLYWYQQILGQGPKLLIQFQNNGVVDDSQLPKDRFSAERLKGVDSTLKIQPAKLEDSAVYLCASSEGLAGLGAQYFGPGTRLLVL.

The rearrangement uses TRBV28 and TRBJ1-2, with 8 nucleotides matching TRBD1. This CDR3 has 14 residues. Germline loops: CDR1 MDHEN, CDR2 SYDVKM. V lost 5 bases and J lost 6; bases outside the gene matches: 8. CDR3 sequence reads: CASSPGQAINGYTF. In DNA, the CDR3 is TGTGCCAGCAGTCCGGGACAGGCCATAAATGGCTACACCTTC.

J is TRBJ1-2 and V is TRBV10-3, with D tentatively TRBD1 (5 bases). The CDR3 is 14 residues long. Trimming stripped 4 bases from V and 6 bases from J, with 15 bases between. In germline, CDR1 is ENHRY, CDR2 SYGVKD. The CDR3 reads CAISVGEGTDGYTF. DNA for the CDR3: TGTGCCATCAGTGTGGGGGAGGGGACGGATGGCTACACCTTC.

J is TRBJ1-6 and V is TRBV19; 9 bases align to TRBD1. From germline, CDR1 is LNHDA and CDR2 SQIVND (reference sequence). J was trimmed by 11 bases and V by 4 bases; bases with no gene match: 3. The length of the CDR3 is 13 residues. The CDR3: CASSNTGGAPLHF. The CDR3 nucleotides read TGTGCCAGTAGTAATACAGGGGGCGCACCCCTCCACTTT.

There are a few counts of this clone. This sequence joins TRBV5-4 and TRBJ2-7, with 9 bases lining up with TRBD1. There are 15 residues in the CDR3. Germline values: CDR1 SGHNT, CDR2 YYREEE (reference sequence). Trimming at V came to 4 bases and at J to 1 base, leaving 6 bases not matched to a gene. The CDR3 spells CASSTAGTGSYEQYF. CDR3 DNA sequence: TGTGCCAGCAGCACTGCCGGGACAGGGTCCTACGAGCAGTACTTC.

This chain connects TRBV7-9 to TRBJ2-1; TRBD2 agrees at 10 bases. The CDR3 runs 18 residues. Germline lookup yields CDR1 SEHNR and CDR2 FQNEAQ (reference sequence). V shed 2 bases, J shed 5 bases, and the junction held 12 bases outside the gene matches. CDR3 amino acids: CASSLRILSGGENNEQFF. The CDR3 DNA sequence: TGTGCCAGCAGCTTACGGATTCTGAGCGGGGGGGAAAACAATGAGCAGTTCTTC.

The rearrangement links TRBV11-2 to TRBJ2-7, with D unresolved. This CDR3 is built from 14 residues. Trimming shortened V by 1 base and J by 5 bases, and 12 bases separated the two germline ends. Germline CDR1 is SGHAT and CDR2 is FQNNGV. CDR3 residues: CASSLAGNRDEQYV. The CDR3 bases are TGTGCCAGCAGCTTAGCGGGTAACCGCGACGAGCAGTACGTC.

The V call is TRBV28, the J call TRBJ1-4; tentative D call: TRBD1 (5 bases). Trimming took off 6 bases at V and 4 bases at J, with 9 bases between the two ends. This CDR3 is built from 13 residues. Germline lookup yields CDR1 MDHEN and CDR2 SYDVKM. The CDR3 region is CASRGVLNEKLFF. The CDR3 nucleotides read TGTGCCAGCAGAGGGGTCCTTAATGAAAAACTGTTTTTT.

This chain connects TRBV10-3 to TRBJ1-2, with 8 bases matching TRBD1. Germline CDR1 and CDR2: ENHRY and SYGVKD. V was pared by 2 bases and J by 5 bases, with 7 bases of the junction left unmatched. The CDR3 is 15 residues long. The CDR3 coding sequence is TGTGCCATCAGTGAGGGAGGACAGGGAATATATGGCTACACCTTC. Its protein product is CAISEGGQGIYGYTF.

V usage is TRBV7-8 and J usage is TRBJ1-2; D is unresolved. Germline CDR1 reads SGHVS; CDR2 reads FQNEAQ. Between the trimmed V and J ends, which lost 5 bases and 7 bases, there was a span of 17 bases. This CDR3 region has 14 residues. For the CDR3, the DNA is TGTGCCAGCAGCCTCCGGTCCCGCATTCTTGGCTACACCTTC. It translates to CASSLRSRILGYTF.

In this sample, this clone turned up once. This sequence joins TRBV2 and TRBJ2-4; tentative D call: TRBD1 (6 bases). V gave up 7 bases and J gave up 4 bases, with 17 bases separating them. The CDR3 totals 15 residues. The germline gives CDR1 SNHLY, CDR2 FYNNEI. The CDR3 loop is CASNPERQAKNIQYF. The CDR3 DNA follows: TGTGCCAGCAACCCAGAAAGACAGGCTAAAAACATTCAGTACTTC.

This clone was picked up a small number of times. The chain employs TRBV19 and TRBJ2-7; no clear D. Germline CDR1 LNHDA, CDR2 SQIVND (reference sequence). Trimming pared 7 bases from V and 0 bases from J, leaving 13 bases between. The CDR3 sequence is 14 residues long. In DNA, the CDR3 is TGTGCCAGTACAAAAGCCATTAACTCCTACGAGCAGTACTTC. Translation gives CASTKAINSYEQYF.

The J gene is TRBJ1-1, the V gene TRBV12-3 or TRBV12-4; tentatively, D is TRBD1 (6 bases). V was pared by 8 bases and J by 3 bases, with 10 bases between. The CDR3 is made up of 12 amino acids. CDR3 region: CASGGMDTEAFF. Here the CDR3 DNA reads TGTGCCAGCGGGGGCATGGACACTGAAGCTTTCTTT.

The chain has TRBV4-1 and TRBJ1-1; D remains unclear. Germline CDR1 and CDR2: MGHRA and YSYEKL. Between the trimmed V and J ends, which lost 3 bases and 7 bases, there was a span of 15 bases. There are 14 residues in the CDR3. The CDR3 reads CASSQATGAGEAFF. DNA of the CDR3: TGCGCCAGCAGCCAGGCGACCGGAGCTGGTGAAGCTTTCTTT.

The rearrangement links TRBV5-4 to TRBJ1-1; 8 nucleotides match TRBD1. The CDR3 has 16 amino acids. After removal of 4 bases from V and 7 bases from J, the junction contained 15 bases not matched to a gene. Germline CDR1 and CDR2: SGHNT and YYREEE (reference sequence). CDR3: CASSPTTWTGRGEAFF. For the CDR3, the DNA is TGTGCCAGCAGCCCGACTACATGGACAGGGCGGGGTGAAGCTTTCTTT.